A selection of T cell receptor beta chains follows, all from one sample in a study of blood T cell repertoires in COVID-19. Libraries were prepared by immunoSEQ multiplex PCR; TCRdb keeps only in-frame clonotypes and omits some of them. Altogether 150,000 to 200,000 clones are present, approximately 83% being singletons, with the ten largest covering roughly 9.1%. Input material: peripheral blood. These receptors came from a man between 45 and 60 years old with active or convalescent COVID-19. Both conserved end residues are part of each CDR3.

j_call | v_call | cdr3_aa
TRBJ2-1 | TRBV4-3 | CASSQSHSWASHNEQFF
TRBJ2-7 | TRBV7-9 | CASSPRLEGGSYEQYF
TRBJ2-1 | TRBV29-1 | CSVVLASYNEQFF
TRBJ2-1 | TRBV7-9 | CASSFSSGTLRNYNEQFF
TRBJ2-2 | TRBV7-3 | CASSSGLAGATGELFF
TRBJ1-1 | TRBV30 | CASLQGMNTEAFF
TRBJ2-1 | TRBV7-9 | CASSLGQIAGSSYNEQFF
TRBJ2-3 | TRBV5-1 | CASSLELAGGQSTDTQYF
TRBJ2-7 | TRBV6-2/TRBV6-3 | CASSSRTGNYEQYF
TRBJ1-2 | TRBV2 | CASAHNRELRGYTF
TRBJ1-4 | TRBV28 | CASSRTGGNEKLFF
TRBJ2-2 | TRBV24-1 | CATSAAGTGELFF